This T cell receptor (beta chain) was sequenced for a study of T cell repertoires in cytomegalovirus infection (dated by TCRdb to between 2018 and 2021). In the study overall: Because public TCR beta signatures pointed to carriage of CMV infection together with the matching HLA type, the HLA type of each donor mattered for the analysis. Overall study results and their limits: In both this cohort and an independent roughly 400-donor cohort, the cumulative frequency of public TCR beta family members distinguished carriers of CMV infection plus the relevant HLA type. The ex vivo response was dominated by HLA-C-restricted CMV-specific TCR beta clonotypes, and the single most frequent clonotype in two of eight donors was supplied by these HLA-C-restricted clonotypes.

Including the terminal cysteine and phenylalanine, the CDR3 comprises 12 residues. Of the read, only the CDR3 DNA is kept; its 36 bases are in frame from base 1. The germline V gene supplies CDR1 MNHGY and CDR2 SAAAGT. Details on this clonotype: What this receptor recognizes is not known. Sequence at one end of the junction differs from germline and may be a read error.

Sequenced on an Illumina HiSeq 1500. TCRdb took the public reads, trimmed them with fastp at Q25, ran MiXCR for clone calling and kept in-frame beta chains. Each CDR3 protein gets just one entry, which takes the most common genes and DNA from the rows behind it. The sample table shows about 450,000 distinct CDR3 sequences, and about a third are seen once. The ten largest clones capture roughly 15% of the sample. The chain uses TRBV6-8 and TRBJ1-4; TRBD1 might be the D gene, on 5 matching bases. This TCR was recovered from a human donor in good health (CMV status not recorded). Some clones in this sample may be carry-over from other donors' samples. Sequencing input: PBMCs. The CDR3 protein is CASSRGSAKLVF. In nucleotide form, the sequence is TGTGCCAGCAGTAGGGGATCGGCCAAACTTGTTTTT.